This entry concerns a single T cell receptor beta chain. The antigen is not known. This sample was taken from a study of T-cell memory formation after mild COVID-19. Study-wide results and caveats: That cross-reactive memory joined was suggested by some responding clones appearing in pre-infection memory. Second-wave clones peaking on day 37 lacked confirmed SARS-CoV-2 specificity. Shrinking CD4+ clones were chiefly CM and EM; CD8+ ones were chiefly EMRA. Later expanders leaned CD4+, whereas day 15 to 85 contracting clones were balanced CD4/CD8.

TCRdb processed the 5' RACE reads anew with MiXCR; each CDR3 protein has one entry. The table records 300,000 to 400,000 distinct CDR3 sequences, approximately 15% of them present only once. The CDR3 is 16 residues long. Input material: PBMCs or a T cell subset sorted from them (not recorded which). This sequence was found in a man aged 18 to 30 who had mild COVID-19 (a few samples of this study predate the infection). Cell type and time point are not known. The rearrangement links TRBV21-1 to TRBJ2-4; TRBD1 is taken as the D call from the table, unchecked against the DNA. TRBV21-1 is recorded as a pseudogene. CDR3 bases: TGTGCCAGCAGCAAACGAGGACACGGGACAAAAAACATTCAGTACTTC. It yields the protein CASSKRGHGTKNIQYF.